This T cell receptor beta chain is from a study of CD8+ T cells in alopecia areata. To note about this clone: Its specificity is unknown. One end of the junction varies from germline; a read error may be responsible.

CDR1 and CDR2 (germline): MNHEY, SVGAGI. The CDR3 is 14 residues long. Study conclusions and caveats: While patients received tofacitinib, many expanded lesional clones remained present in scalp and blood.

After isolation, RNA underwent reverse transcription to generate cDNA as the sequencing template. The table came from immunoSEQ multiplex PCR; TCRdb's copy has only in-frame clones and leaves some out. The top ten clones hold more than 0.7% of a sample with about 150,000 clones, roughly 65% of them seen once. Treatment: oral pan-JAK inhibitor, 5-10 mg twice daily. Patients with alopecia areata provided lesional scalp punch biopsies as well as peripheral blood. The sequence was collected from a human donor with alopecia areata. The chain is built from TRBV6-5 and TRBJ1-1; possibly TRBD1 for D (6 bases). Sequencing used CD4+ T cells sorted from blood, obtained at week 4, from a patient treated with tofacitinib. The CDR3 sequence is CASTSAGVKTEAFF. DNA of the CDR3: TGTGCCAGCACTTCCGCAGGGGTGAAGACTGAAGCTTTCTTT.